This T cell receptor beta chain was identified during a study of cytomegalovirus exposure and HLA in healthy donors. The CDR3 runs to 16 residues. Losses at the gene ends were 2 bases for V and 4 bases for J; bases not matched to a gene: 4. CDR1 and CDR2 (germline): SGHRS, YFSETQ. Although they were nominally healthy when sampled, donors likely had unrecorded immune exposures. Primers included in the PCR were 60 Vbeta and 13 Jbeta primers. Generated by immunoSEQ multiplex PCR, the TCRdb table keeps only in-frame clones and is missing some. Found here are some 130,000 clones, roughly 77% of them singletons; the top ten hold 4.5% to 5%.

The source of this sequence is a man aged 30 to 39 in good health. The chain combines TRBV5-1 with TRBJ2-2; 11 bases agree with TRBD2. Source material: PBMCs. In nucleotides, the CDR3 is TGCGCCAGCAGCTTTAGCGGGAGGGCCGCCACCGGGGAGCTGTTTTTT. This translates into CASSFSGRAATGELFF.